This T cell receptor beta chain was recorded in a study of brain T cells in children with intractable seizures. General study points: Clones missing pre-surgery may reflect undersampling of that blood sample.

As for this clone: Its antigen is undetermined.

Sample time point: blood from clinic visit 5 months post-surgery; TSC patient then seizure free. The sequenced cases were selected for having the highest brain T cell transcript signatures. This CDR3 has 15 residues. Germline CDR1 reads SGHAT; CDR2 reads FQNNGV. V lost 6 bases to trimming and J lost 5 bases, with 17 bases between them. Sequenced by immunoSEQ multiplex PCR; TCRdb stores in-frame clones only, minus some. The table shows about 340,000 clones, with approximately 93% occurring only once. The sample here was peripheral blood, taken roughly 5 months after surgery. The receptor's source is a boy less than two years old with tuberous sclerosis and intractable seizures. The rearrangement uses TRBV11-2 and TRBJ2-1, with D tentatively TRBD2 (6 bases). CDR3 amino acids: CASSFTSNGDNEQFF. The CDR3 DNA reads as TGTGCCAGCAGTTTCACTAGCAACGGGGACAATGAGCAGTTCTTC.